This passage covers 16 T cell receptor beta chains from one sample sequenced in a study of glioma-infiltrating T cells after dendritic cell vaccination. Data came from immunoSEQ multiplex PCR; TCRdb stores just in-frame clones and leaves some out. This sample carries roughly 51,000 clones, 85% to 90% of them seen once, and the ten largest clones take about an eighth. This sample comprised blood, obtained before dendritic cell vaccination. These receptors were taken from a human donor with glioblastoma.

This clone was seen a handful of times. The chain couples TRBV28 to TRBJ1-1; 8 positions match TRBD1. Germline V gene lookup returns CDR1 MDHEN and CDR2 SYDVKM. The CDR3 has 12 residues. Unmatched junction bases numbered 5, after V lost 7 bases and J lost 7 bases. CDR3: CASTLGQGEAFF. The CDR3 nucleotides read TGTGCCAGCACCCTCGGACAGGGTGAAGCTTTCTTT.

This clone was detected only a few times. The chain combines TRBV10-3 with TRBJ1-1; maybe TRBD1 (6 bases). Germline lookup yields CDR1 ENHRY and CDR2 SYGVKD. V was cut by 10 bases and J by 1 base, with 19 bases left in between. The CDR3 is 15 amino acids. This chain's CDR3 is CASYARRGANTEAFF. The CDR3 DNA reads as TGTGCCAGCTACGCCCGTCGGGGGGCGAACACTGAAGCTTTCTTT.

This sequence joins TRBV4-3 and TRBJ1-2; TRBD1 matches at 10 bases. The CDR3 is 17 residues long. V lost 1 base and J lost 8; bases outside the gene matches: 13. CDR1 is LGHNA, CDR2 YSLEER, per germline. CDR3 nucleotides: TGCGCCAGCAGCCAAGGAGGTGTCGACAGGGGGCTTGGCGGCTACACCTTC. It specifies CASSQGGVDRGLGGYTF.

CDR3 loop: CASSPEGYTEAFF. The CDR3 nucleotides read TGTGCCAGCAGCCCGGAGGGATACACTGAAGCTTTCTTT. This rearrangement joins TRBV27 to TRBJ1-1; D uncertain. The CDR3 has 13 residues. With 6 bases removed from V and 3 bases from J, the gap between germline ends came to 11 bases. Germline assignment: CDR1 MNHEY and CDR2 SMNVEV (reference sequence).

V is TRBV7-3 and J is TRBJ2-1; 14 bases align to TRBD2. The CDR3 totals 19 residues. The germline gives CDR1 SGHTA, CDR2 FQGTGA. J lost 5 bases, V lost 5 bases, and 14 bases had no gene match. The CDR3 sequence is CASSPETTSGRAKNNEQFF. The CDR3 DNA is TGTGCCAGCAGCCCAGAAACGACTAGCGGGAGGGCCAAAAACAATGAGCAGTTCTTC.

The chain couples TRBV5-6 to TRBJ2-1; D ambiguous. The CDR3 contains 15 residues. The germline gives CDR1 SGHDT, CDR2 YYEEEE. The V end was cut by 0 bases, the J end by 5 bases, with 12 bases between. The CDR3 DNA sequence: TGTGCCAGCAGCTTGGCGGGTCGGAGACACAATGAGCAGTTCTTC. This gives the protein CASSLAGRRHNEQFF.

The CDR3 DNA sequence: TGTGCCAGCTCACCACAGGTACAGCTTATAGTCACAGATACGCAGTATTTT. Translating it yields CASSPQVQLIVTDTQYF. This chain joins TRBV18 and TRBJ2-3; unclear D gene. Trimming cost V 1 base and J 2 bases, with 16 bases left between them. Germline V CDR1 and CDR2: KGHSH, LQKENI. This CDR3 spans 17 amino acids.

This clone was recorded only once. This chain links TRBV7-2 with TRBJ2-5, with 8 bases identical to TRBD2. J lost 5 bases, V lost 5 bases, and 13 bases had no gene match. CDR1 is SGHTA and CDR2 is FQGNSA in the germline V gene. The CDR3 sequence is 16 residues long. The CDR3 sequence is CASSPGGGRRGETQYF. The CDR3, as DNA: TGTGCCAGCAGCCCGGGCGGGGGGAGACGCGGGGAGACCCAGTACTTC.

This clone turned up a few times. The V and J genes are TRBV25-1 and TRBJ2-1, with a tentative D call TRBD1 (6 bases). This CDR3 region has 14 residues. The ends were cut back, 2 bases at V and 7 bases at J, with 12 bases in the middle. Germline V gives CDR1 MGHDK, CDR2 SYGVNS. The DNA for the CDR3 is TGTGCCAGCAGTGAAGGGGGCTTGGGGAATGAGCAGTTCTTC. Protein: CASSEGGLGNEQFF.

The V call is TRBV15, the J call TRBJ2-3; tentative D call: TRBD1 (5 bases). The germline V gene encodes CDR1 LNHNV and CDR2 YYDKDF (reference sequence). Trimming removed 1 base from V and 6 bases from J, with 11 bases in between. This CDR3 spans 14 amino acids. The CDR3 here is CATSRGTLRDTQYF. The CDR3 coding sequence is TGTGCCACCAGCAGAGGGACACTCCGGGATACGCAGTATTTT.

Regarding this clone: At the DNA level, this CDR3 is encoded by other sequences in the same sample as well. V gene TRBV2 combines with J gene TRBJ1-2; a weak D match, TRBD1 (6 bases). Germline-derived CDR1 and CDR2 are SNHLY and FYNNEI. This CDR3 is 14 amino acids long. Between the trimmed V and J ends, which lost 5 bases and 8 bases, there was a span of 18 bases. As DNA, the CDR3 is TGTGCCAGCAGTCTACTCCAGGGGCAGGGAGGCTACACCTTC. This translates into CASSLLQGQGGYTF.

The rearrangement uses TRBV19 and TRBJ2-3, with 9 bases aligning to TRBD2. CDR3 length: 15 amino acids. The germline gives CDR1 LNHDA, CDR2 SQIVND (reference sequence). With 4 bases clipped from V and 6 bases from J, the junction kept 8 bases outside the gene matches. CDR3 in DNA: TGTGCCAGTAGTAGGCCTAGCGGGACCCGGGATACGCAGTATTTT. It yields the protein CASSRPSGTRDTQYF.

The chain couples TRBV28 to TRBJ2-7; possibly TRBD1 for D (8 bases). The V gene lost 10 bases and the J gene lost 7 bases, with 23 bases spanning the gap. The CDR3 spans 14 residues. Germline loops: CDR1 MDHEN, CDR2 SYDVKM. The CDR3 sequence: CATLQQGEGGEQYF. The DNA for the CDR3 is TGTGCCACATTACAACAGGGGGAGGGGGGAGAGCAGTACTTC.

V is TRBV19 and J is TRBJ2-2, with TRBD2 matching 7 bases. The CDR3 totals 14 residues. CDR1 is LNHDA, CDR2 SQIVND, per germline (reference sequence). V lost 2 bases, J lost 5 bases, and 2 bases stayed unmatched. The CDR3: CASSIRRGTGELFF. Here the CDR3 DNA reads TGTGCCAGTAGTATACGGCGGGGGACCGGGGAGCTGTTTTTT.

The CDR3 protein is CASSVTGTDYGYTF. CDR3 coding DNA: TGTGCCAGCAGCGTCACCGGGACAGACTATGGCTACACCTTC. This chain connects TRBV9 to TRBJ1-2; the match to TRBD1 covers 7 bases. J was trimmed by 3 bases and V by 2 bases; bases with no gene match: 4. The CDR3 spans 14 residues. Germline V gene lookup returns CDR1 SGDLS and CDR2 YYNGEE. The full variable domain, its missing parts supplied by reference TRBV9 and TRBJ1-2, is DSGVTQTPKHLITATGQRVTLRCSPRSGDLSVYWYQQSLDQGLQFLIQYYNGEERAKGNILERFSAQQFPDLHSELNLSSLELGDSALYFCASSVTGTDYGYTFGSGTRLTVV.

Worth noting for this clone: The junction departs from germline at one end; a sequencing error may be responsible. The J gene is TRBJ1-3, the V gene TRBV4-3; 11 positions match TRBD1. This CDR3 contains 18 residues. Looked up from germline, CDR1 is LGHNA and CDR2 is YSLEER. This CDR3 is CASSQVPGQGVPGNIIYF. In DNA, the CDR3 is TGCGCCAGCAGCCAAGTCCCGGGACAGGGGGTTCCTGGAAACATCATATATTTT.